The clone carrying this T cell receptor (beta chain) was seen at least ten times. The antigen is unknown. Axillary draining lymph nodes of breast cancer patients supplied the node samples. This sample stems from a study of breast tumors, draining lymph nodes, adjacent tissues. The germline CDR1 and CDR2 sequences are SGHNT and YENEEA. Between the trimmed V and J ends, which lost 3 bases and 1 base, there was a span of 12 bases. This CDR3 spans 15 amino acids. Study-level results: Tumors had less TCR diversity than lymph nodes, more than nontumor tissue.

Each CDR3 protein gets one entry after TCRdb re-called the multiplex PCR reads with MiXCR. The sample yields some 150,000 distinct CDR3 sequences, approximately 20% seen once. The sequenced sample was axillary lymph node tissue. This rearrangement joins TRBV11-3 to TRBJ2-5; maybe TRBD2 (5 bases). This sequence was found in a female donor with breast cancer. Some clones in this sample may be carry-over from other donors' samples. CDR3 in amino acids: CASSFPPGGQETQYF. CDR3 sequence (DNA): TGTGCCAGCAGCTTTCCCCCCGGAGGCCAAGAGACCCAGTACTTC.